The present TCR beta chain was sequenced within a study of T-cell reconstitution after alpha-beta-depleted transplantation in children. Overall study results and limits: It was surviving recipient T cells and thymic progenitors that gave some patients high TCRbeta diversity at day 60. Roughly two months post-transplant, alpha-beta T cells reportedly originated from several hundred graft clones that had expanded. A year had passed since transplant, and T-cell counts and diversity by then came mostly from newly produced T cells.

The ends were cut back, 3 bases at V and 6 bases at J, with 8 bases in the middle. Germline V gene data show CDR1 as MNHNS and CDR2 as SASEGT. CDR3 length: 13 amino acids. This clonotype has a count of ten or more. Its specificity is not known. Unique molecular identifiers were incorporated during preparation of the TCRbeta library. TCRdb fed the PCR reads into MiXCR, producing one record per CDR3 protein. The sample lists roughly 300,000 distinct CDR3 sequences, approximately 10% occurring once. The clonotype comes from a male patient aged 2-15 years who had a stem cell transplant for chronic granulomatous disease, so the T cells may come from the graft donor. Sequenced material: peripheral blood, taken 180 days after TCRalphabeta/CD19-depleted stem cell transplant. The chain is built from TRBV6-1 and TRBJ2-2; D might be TRBD1 or TRBD2, each matching 5 bases. The CDR3 protein is CASSEMGAGELFF. CDR3 bases: TGTGCCAGCAGTGAGATGGGGGCCGGGGAGCTGTTTTTT.